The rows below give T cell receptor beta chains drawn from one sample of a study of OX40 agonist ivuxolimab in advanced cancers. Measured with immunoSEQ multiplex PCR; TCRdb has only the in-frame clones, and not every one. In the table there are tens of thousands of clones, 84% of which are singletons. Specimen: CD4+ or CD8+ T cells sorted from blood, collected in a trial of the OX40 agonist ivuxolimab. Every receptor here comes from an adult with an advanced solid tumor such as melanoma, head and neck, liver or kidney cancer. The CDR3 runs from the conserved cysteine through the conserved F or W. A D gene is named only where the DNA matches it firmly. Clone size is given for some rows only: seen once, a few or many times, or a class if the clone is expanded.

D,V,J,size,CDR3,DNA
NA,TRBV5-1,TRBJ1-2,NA,CASSSRTERVGYTF,TGCGCCAGCAGCTCAAGGACCGAAAGAGTTGGCTACACCTTC
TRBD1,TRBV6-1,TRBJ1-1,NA,CASSEGVTGIGNTEAFF,TGTGCCAGCAGTGAAGGGGTGACAGGGATCGGGAACACTGAAGCTTTCTTT
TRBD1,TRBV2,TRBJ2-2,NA,CARGRNRGPNTGELFF,TGTGCCAGGGGAAGAAACAGGGGCCCGAACACCGGGGAGCTGTTTTTT
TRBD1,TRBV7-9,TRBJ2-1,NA,CASSLLDRSSYNEQFF,TGTGCCAGCAGCTTACTGGACAGGAGCTCCTACAATGAGCAGTTCTTC
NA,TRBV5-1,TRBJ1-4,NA,CASSLGGNEKLFF,TGCGCCAGCAGCCTGGGTGGAAACGAAAAACTGTTTTTT
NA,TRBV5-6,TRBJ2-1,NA,CASRGNNNEQFF,TGTGCCAGCAGGGGGAACAACAATGAGCAGTTCTTC
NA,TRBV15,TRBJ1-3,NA,CATSRDLGGSGNTIYF,TGTGCCACCAGCAGAGACCTAGGGGGATCAGGAAACACCATATATTTT
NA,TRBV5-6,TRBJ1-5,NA,CASSLVGDSGSQPQHF,TGTGCCAGCAGCTTGGTCGGGGACTCGGGGAGTCAGCCCCAGCATTTT
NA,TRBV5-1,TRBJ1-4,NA,CASSIQGRTNEKLFF,TGCGCCAGCAGCATTCAGGGGAGGACTAATGAAAAACTGTTTTTT
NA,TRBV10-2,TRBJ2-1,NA,CASRLSNSGEQFF,TGCGCCAGCAGATTATCCAATTCCGGGGAGCAGTTCTTC
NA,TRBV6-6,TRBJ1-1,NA,CASSYSGGTTEAFF,TGTGCCAGCAGTTACTCAGGAGGGACCACTGAAGCTTTCTTT
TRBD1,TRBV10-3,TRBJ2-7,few,CATTGGADDEQYF,TGTGCCACCACAGGGGGCGCGGACGACGAGCAGTACTTC
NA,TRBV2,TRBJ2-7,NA,CASTNRASEQYF,TGTGCCAGCACTAACAGGGCTTCCGAGCAGTACTTC
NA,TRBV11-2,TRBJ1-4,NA,CASSLAQGGKLFF,TGTGCCAGCAGCTTAGCCCAGGGTGGAAAACTGTTTTTT
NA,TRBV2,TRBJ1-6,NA,CASSWGGDSPLHF,TGTGCCAGCAGTTGGGGGGGGGATTCACCCCTCCACTTT
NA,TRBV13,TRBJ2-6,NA,CASSLLGASGANVLTF,TGTGCCAGCAGCTTATTGGGGGCCTCTGGGGCCAACGTCCTGACTTTC
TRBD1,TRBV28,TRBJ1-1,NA,CASMWGTEGTEAFF,TGTGCCAGCATGTGGGGGACAGAAGGCACTGAAGCTTTCTTT
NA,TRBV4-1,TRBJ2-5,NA,CASSQYFGGTQETQYF,NA
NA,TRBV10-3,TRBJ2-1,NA,CAIREEGGPHNEQFF,TGTGCCATCAGAGAAGAGGGAGGACCCCACAATGAGCAGTTCTTC
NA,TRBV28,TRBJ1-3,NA,CASIGPGTGNTIYF,TGTGCCAGCATCGGTCCGGGCACTGGAAACACCATATATTTT
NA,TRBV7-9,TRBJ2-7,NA,CASSQGTGVHSYEQYF,TGTGCCAGCAGCCAGGGGACGGGCGTTCACTCCTACGAGCAGTACTTC
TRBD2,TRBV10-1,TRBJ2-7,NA,CASSDPGTSGTYEQYF,TGCGCCAGCAGTGATCCCGGGACTAGCGGAACCTACGAGCAGTACTTC
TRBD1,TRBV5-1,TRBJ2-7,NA,CASSFTGGSYEQYF,TGCGCCAGCAGCTTTACAGGGGGCTCCTACGAGCAGTACTTC
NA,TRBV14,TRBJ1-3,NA,CASSQANRGNTIYF,TGTGCCAGCAGCCAAGCCAACAGGGGAAACACCATATATTTT
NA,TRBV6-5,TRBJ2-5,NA,CASSYGRGYAPETQYF,TGTGCCAGCAGTTACGGCAGGGGATATGCACCAGAGACCCAGTACTTC
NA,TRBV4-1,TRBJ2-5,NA,CASSQEAASQETQYF,TGCGCCAGCAGCCAAGAGGCAGCTAGCCAAGAGACCCAGTACTTC
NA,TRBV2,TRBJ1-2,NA,CASTRLPHYGYTF,TGTGCCAGCACCAGACTCCCTCACTATGGCTACACCTTC
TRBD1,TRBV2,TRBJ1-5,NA,CASSGTGSVQPQHF,TGTGCCAGTTCCGGGACAGGGTCGGTGCAGCCCCAGCATTTT
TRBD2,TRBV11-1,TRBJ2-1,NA,CASSLISGSDNEQFF,TGTGCCAGCAGCTTAATTAGCGGGAGCGATAATGAGCAGTTCTTC
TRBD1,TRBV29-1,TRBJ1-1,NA,CSVRGQGAWNTEAFF,TGCAGCGTCCGGGGACAGGGGGCATGGAACACTGAAGCTTTCTTT
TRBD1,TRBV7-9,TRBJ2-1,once,CASSLFGTGVDEQFF,TGTGCCAGCAGCTTATTTGGGACAGGGGTCGATGAGCAGTTCTTC
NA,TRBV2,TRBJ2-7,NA,CASSVDWYEQYF,TGTGCCAGCAGTGTTGACTGGTACGAGCAGTACTTC
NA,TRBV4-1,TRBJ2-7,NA,CASSLVDRSYEQYF,TGCGCCAGCAGCCTCGTAGACCGATCCTACGAGCAGTACTTC
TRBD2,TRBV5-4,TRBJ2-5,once,CASSLGGGAQETQYF,TGTGCCAGCAGCTTGGGGGGAGGGGCCCAAGAGACCCAGTACTTC
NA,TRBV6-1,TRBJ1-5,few,CASMLGFVNQPQHF,TGTGCCAGCATGCTAGGGTTTGTCAATCAGCCCCAGCATTTT
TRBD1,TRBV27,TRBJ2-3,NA,CASSWDRRPTDTQYF,TGTGCCAGCAGTTGGGACAGGCGCCCCACAGATACGCAGTATTTT
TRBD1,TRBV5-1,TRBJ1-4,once,CASSLGGRRDSLNEKLFF,TGCGCCAGCAGCTTGGGGGGGCGTCGGGACAGCCTTAATGAAAAACTGTTTTTT
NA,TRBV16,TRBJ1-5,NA,CASSQQLNQPQHF,TGTGCCAGCAGCCAACAGCTCAATCAGCCCCAGCATTTT
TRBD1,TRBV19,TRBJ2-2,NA,CASRNRGMTGELFF,TGTGCCAGTAGAAACAGGGGTATGACCGGGGAGCTGTTTTTT
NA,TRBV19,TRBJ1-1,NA,CASSSGTEAFF,TGTGCCAGTAGCTCGGGGACTGAAGCTTTCTTT
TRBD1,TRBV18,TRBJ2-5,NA,CASSPGTERETQYF,TGTGCCAGCTCACCGGGGACAGAGCGAGAGACCCAGTACTTC
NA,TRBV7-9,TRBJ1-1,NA,CASSLGEFTEAFF,TGTGCCAGCAGCTTAGGGGAATTCACTGAAGCTTTCTTT
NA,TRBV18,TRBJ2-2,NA,CASSPSKNTGELFF,TGTGCCAGCTCACCATCTAAGAACACCGGGGAGCTGTTTTTT
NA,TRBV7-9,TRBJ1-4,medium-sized,CASSLGGINEKLFF,TGTGCCAGCAGCTTAGGGGGGATTAATGAAAAACTGTTTTTT
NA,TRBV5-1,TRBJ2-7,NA,CASSLVGGDEQYF,TGCGCCAGCAGCTTGGTGGGGGGCGACGAGCAGTACTTC
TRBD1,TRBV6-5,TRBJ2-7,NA,CASSPGQATYEQYF,TGTGCCAGCAGTCCGGGACAGGCCACCTACGAGCAGTACTTC
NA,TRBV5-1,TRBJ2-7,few,CASSLKLGGTPHEQYF,TGCGCCAGCAGCTTAAAATTAGGAGGGACACCCCACGAGCAGTACTTC
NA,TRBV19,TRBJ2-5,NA,CASSIDSHRGETQYF,TGTGCCAGTAGTATAGACAGTCACAGAGGGGAGACCCAGTACTTC
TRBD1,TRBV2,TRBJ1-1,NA,CASSGQGHTEAFF,TGTGCCAGCAGTGGACAGGGGCACACTGAAGCTTTCTTT